One sample yielded the 23 T cell receptor beta chains listed below, sequenced in a study of blood T cell repertoires in COVID-19. Sequencing was performed with immunoSEQ multiplex PCR; in TCRdb, only in-frame clones are kept and a portion is missing. The sample holds over 110,000 clones, 84% seen once. Sample: PBMCs or T cells enriched from blood (not recorded which). These receptors originate from a man aged 45-65 years in a cohort exposed to, infected with or recovered from COVID-19 (not recorded which).

In this sample, this clone turned up many times. The rearrangement links TRBV11-3 to TRBJ1-1, with a weak D call TRBD1 (5 bases). Between the trimmed V and J ends, which lost 3 bases and 2 bases, there was a span of 7 bases. Germline loops: CDR1 SGHNT, CDR2 YENEEA. The CDR3 totals 13 residues. The DNA for the CDR3 is TGTGCCAGCAGCTTCGACAGAAACACTGAAGCTTTCTTT. This codes for CASSFDRNTEAFF.

This sequence joins TRBV18 and TRBJ2-7; 9 bases are shared with TRBD1. The germline gives CDR1 KGHSH, CDR2 LQKENI. V lost 6 bases, J lost 2 bases, and 5 bases stayed unmatched. The CDR3 contains 14 residues. For the CDR3, the DNA is TGTGCCAGCTCGGGGGGACAGGGTCCCTACGAGCAGTACTTC. It translates to CASSGGQGPYEQYF.

This rearrangement joins TRBV7-9 to TRBJ1-5; a weak D match, TRBD1 (6 bases). The CDR3 runs to 14 residues. CDR1 and CDR2 from the germline V gene are SEHNR and FQNEAQ (reference sequence). V lost 5 bases, J lost 6 bases, and 14 bases lay in between. CDR3 protein: CASSRGGGGQPQHF. The CDR3 DNA follows: TGTGCCAGCAGCCGGGGAGGGGGAGGTCAGCCCCAGCATTTT.

The chain employs TRBV29-1 and TRBJ2-3, with unresolved D. CDR3 size: 10 residues. The V and J ends lost 7 bases and 4 bases respectively, with 6 bases between them. The germline V gene encodes CDR1 SQVTM and CDR2 ANQGSEA. The CDR3 protein is CSALADTQYF. CDR3 coding DNA: TGCAGCGCCTTAGCAGATACGCAGTATTTT.

This sequence joins TRBV11-3 and TRBJ2-5, with 14 bases lining up with TRBD2. Losses at the gene ends were 3 bases for V and 4 bases for J; bases not matched to a gene: 4. CDR3 size: 16 residues. Germline V gene lookup returns CDR1 SGHNT and CDR2 YENEEA. The CDR3 nucleotides are TGTGCCAGCAGCTTCGCCGGGACTAGCGGGAGAGAGACCCAGTACTTC. Its protein is CASSFAGTSGRETQYF.

V and J are TRBV6-2 or TRBV6-3 and TRBJ2-3; maybe TRBD2 (5 bases). CDR1 is MNHEY and CDR2 is SVGEGT in the germline V gene. The V and J ends lost 5 bases and 3 bases respectively, with 12 bases between them. CDR3 length: 14 residues. In nucleotides, the CDR3 is TGTGCCAGCAGTCGCTGGAGGAGTACAGATACGCAGTATTTT. This encodes CASSRWRSTDTQYF.

The chain links TRBV19 to TRBJ2-2; 7 bases agree with TRBD1. The CDR3 covers 16 residues. V lost 6 bases and J lost 3; bases outside the gene matches: 10. In germline, CDR1 is LNHDA, CDR2 SQIVND (reference sequence). CDR3: CASSHPTGTYTGELFF. The CDR3 DNA reads TGTGCCAGTAGCCACCCGACAGGGACGTACACCGGGGAGCTGTTTTTT.

This clone was counted only a few times. The chain carries TRBV3-1 (or the pseudogene TRBV3-2) and TRBJ1-6; TRBD1 matches 7 bases. This CDR3 has 15 residues. Germline V CDR1 and CDR2: LGHDT, YNNKEL (reference sequence). V lost 7 bases and J lost 7; bases outside the gene matches: 10. The CDR3 DNA reads as TGTGCCAGCACCCCGGCAGGGGGTGGAAATTCACCCCTCCACTTT. Encoded protein: CASTPAGGGNSPLHF.

This chain links TRBV2 with TRBJ2-3; tentatively, D is TRBD2 (5 bases). The V gene lost 10 bases and the J gene lost 2 bases, with 10 bases spanning the gap. Germline CDR1 reads SNHLY; CDR2 reads FYNNEI. The CDR3 has 12 amino acids. Written as DNA, the CDR3 is TGTGCCACCCCGGGGTCCACAGATACGCAGTATTTT. It yields the protein CATPGSTDTQYF.

Many counts were recorded for this clone. The chain has TRBV27 and TRBJ2-7; D is perhaps TRBD2 (5 bases). The CDR3 length is 12 residues. CDR1 MNHEY and CDR2 SMNVEV come from the germline V gene (reference sequence). V lost 7 bases, J lost 6 bases, and 13 bases lay in between. CDR3 sequence: CASKRTGSEQYF. CDR3 sequence (DNA): TGTGCCAGCAAGAGGACGGGGAGCGAGCAGTACTTC.

This rearrangement joins TRBV12-2 to TRBJ1-2; TRBD1, the table's D call, was not compared with the DNA. TRBV12-2 is assigned pseudogene status. The CDR3 runs to 15 residues. The CDR3, as DNA: TGTGCAAGTCGCTTAGAGAACAGGGGGCGCAATGGCTACACCTTC. This encodes CASRLENRGRNGYTF.

The CDR3 spells CASSLVGGESSYEQYF. In nucleotides, the CDR3 is TGTGCCAGCAGCTTAGTAGGGGGGGAGAGCTCCTACGAGCAGTACTTC. The chain is built from TRBV7-8 and TRBJ2-7; possible D gene TRBD2, 7 bases. The V end was cut by 1 base, the J end by 0 bases, with 13 bases between. Per the germline V gene, CDR1 is SGHVS and CDR2 is FQNEAQ. CDR3 length equals 16 residues.

This sequence joins TRBV28 and TRBJ1-5; 12 bases are a match to TRBD1. Germline trimming cut 7 bases from V and 6 bases from J; bases unmatched to any gene: 7. The CDR3 is made up of 15 amino acids. Germline CDR1 and CDR2: MDHEN and SYDVKM. The CDR3 nucleotides read TGTGCCAGCACCGCCGGGACAGGGGGCTTTCAGCCCCAGCATTTT. Residues: CASTAGTGGFQPQHF.

This chain links TRBV25-1 with TRBJ2-3; 9 bases are shared with TRBD2. The ends lost 1 base at V and 1 base at J; junction bases unmatched: 6. The CDR3 runs to 17 residues. Germline V lookup: CDR1 MGHDK, CDR2 SYGVNS. Here the CDR3 reads CASSEWSGGGGTDTQYF. The CDR3, as DNA: TGTGCCAGCAGTGAATGGTCCGGCGGGGGGGGCACAGATACGCAGTATTTT.

The DNA for the CDR3 is TGTGCCAGCGGACTAGTGAGGAGCAATCAGCCCCAGCATTTT. Its translation: CASGLVRSNQPQHF. The chain has TRBV27 and TRBJ1-5; D not certain. Per germline, CDR1 MNHEY and CDR2 SMNVEV (reference sequence). The CDR3 is 14 amino acids. With 8 bases removed from V and 1 base from J, the gap between germline ends came to 12 bases.

This chain connects TRBV5-1 to TRBJ2-1; 8 nucleotides agree with TRBD1. The CDR3 has 16 amino acids. The ends lost 5 bases at V and 4 bases at J; junction bases unmatched: 11. Germline V gives CDR1 SGHRS, CDR2 YFSETQ. CDR3 bases: TGCGCCAGCAGTTCCTCAGGGGGCTCGGGTTACAATGAGCAGTTCTTC. Translated: CASSSSGGSGYNEQFF.

This chain links TRBV5-1 with TRBJ2-1; D possibly corresponds to TRBD2 (7 bases). V lost 5 bases, J lost 6 bases, and 18 bases lay in between. CDR3 length equals 15 residues. Per the germline V gene, CDR1 is SGHRS and CDR2 is YFSETQ. The CDR3 DNA reads as TGCGCCAGCAGTCTCCGGGGGGCGGGAGTCAATGAGCAGTTCTTC. This gives the protein CASSLRGAGVNEQFF. Variable domain in full (rest from reference TRBV5-1 and TRBJ2-1): KAGVTQTPRYLIKTRGQQVTLSCSPISGHRSVSWYQQTPGQGLQFLFEYFSETQRNKGNFPGRFSGRQFSNSRSEMNVSTLELGDSALYLCASSLRGAGVNEQFFGPGTRLTVL.

This clone was recorded once. The chain uses TRBV5-1 and TRBJ1-2; TRBD1 matches 7 bases. Trimming took 2 bases from V and 3 from J; bases not matched to a gene: 1. CDR3 length: 13 amino acids. Germline V CDR1 and CDR2: SGHRS, YFSETQ. This CDR3 reads CASSFTGDYGYTF. The DNA of the CDR3 is TGCGCCAGCAGCTTCACAGGGGACTATGGCTACACCTTC.

V is TRBV30 and J is TRBJ1-6, with D hard to call. Between the trimmed V and J ends, which lost 2 bases and 2 bases, there was a span of 7 bases. Germline loops: CDR1 GTSNPN, CDR2 SVGIG (reference sequence). The CDR3 sequence is 14 residues long. CDR3 sequence (DNA): TGTGCCTGGAGTTGGGCAGCCTATAATTCACCCCTCCACTTT. This encodes CAWSWAAYNSPLHF.

V is TRBV28 and J is TRBJ2-3; 7 bases align to TRBD2. Germline V gene data show CDR1 as MDHEN and CDR2 as SYDVKM. CDR3 length equals 15 residues. Trimming removed 5 bases from V and 2 bases from J; junction bases left unmatched: 7. CDR3 DNA sequence: TGTGCCAGCAGTGCCCTAGCGGCCCTCACAGATACGCAGTATTTT. Translating it yields CASSALAALTDTQYF.

The CDR3 protein is CASSSAGTSRGNYGYTF. Here the CDR3 DNA reads TGTGCCAGCAGTTCTGCCGGGACATCTAGAGGCAACTATGGCTACACCTTC. The chain is built from TRBV5-8 and TRBJ1-2; tentatively, D is TRBD1 (6 bases). V gave up 5 bases and J gave up 2 bases, with 22 bases separating them. Germline V CDR1 and CDR2: SGHTS, YDEGEE. The length of the CDR3 is 17 residues. Together with reference TRBV5-8 and TRBJ1-2, the CDR3 gives the full variable domain: EAGVTQSPTHLIKTRGQQATLRCSPISGHTSVYWYQQALGLGLQFLLWYDEGEERNRGNFPPRFSGRQFPNYSSELNVNALELEDSALYLCASSSAGTSRGNYGYTFGSGTRLTVV.

The chain combines TRBV18 with TRBJ2-7; 8 bases are a match to TRBD1. The CDR3 length is 15 residues. From germline, CDR1 is KGHSH and CDR2 LQKENI. V shed 3 bases and J 3 bases; nucleotides not matched to a gene: 7. CDR3 sequence reads: CASSPTGEIYYEQYF. CDR3 coding DNA: TGTGCCAGCTCACCGACAGGGGAGATTTACTACGAGCAGTACTTC.

V usage is TRBV19 and J usage is TRBJ1-5; the D is unclear. Germline V lookup: CDR1 LNHDA, CDR2 SQIVND (reference sequence). This CDR3 is built from 17 residues. Trimming removed 3 bases from V and 0 bases from J, with 15 bases in between. Here the CDR3 reads CASSMIWSGNSNQPQHF. DNA of the CDR3: TGTGCCAGTAGTATGATCTGGTCGGGAAATAGCAATCAGCCCCAGCATTTT.